The source of this T cell receptor (beta chain) is a study of shared T cell receptors in the human thymus. This clone came up once. The CDR3 sequence is 16 residues long. The V and J ends lost 3 bases and 5 bases, in that order; junction bases with no gene match: 7. Germline V gives CDR1 LGHNA, CDR2 YNFKEQ. The repertoire was sequenced with immunoSEQ multiplex PCR; TCRdb's copy has only in-frame clones and lacks some. Of roughly 560,000 clones listed, around 78% are singletons. The same sample was also studied in work on human thymus T cells. Per that study: Thymus tissue for the work was resected from patients undergoing corrective heart surgery.

The sample taken for sequencing was thymocytes. This chain connects TRBV4-2 to TRBJ2-1; the match to TRBD2 covers 10 bases. The clonotype originates from a boy younger than two with a congenital heart defect. The CDR3 nucleotides are TGTGCCAGCAGCCAGGAAGCCGGGACTAGCGACAATGAGCAGTTCTTC. This gives the protein CASSQEAGTSDNEQFF.